A selection of T cell receptor beta chains follows, all from one sample in a study of T cells in Graves' hyperthyroidism and ophthalmopathy. TCRdb independently ran MiXCR on the multiplex PCR reads; one entry per CDR3 protein. The table includes roughly 300,000 distinct CDR3 sequences, over 20% detected once. The material sequenced was blood. The receptors were sampled from a woman in her forties or fifties with Graves' hyperthyroidism. CDR3s include the opening cysteine and the closing phenylalanine or tryptophan. The D gene is left open where the match is weak. Some rows have no size entry. The others give once, few or many, or a class for an expanded clone.

clone_size d_call j_call v_call cdr3_nt cdr3_aa
many . TRBJ2-2 TRBV2 TGTGCCAGCAGTAGGACCTCAGGGGAGCTGTTTTTT CASSRTSGELFF
many . TRBJ2-5 TRBV7-9 TGTGCCAGCAGCTTAGAGTCAGGCGCAGGGACCCAGTACTTC CASSLESGAGTQYF
many TRBD1 TRBJ2-3 TRBV10-3 TGTGCCATCAGCGACAGGGGGCCGGCCGATACGCAGTATTTT CAISDRGPADTQYF
many . TRBJ1-6 TRBV30 TGTGCCTGGAGTAGGGACGGAAGCTCCTATAATTCACCCCTCCACTTT CAWSRDGSSYNSPLHF
few . TRBJ1-3 TRBV6-1 TGTGCCAGCAGTAACAGGGAGACTGGAAACACCATATATTTT CASSNRETGNTIYF
. TRBD1 TRBJ2-3 TRBV7-9 TGTGCCAGCAGCCCCCAAACAGGGGTTGCAGATACGCAGTATTTT CASSPQTGVADTQYF
many . TRBJ2-7 TRBV5-1 TGCGCCAGCAGCTTCGGGGGAGGCTACGAGCAGTACTTC CASSFGGGYEQYF
. . TRBJ1-1 TRBV28 TGTGCCAGTAGTATCCCCCAAGGGGTGGAGAACACTGAAGCTTTCTTT CASSIPQGVENTEAFF
many TRBD2 TRBJ2-1 TRBV30 TGTGCCTGCCTCGGGACTAGTCCCTTTAATGAGCAGTTCTTC CACLGTSPFNEQFF
. . TRBJ1-2 TRBV6-1 TGTGCCAGCAGGGGAAGGGAAAACTATGGCTACACCTTC CASRGRENYGYTF
many TRBD2 TRBJ2-7 TRBV4-1 TGCGCCAGCAGCCTACGACTAGCGGGAAACTCCTACGAGCAGTACTTC CASSLRLAGNSYEQYF
. . TRBJ2-2 TRBV19 TGTGCCAGTAGTATAGGGGCCTATAGGTCGACCGGGGAGCTGTTTTTT CASSIGAYRSTGELFF
. . TRBJ1-3 TRBV15 TGTGCCACCAGCAAGTCTGGACAAAGCTCTGGAAACACCATATATTTT CATSKSGQSSGNTIYF
. . TRBJ1-2 TRBV2 TGTGCCAGCAGCCGTGGGGATGCAAACGGCTACACCTTC CASSRGDANGYTF
. . TRBJ1-1 TRBV6-5 TGTGCCAGCAGTTACAGCAGGACACACTTAAACACTGAAGCTTTCTTT CASSYSRTHLNTEAFF
few . TRBJ2-1 TRBV7-3 TGTGCCAGCAGCAACTGGCCCGGGACGGAGGCGTTCTTC CASSNWPGTEAFF
many . TRBJ1-4 TRBV27 TGTGCCAGCAGTCCGGACTCTAATGAAAAACTGTTTTTT CASSPDSNEKLFF
many TRBD1 TRBJ2-7 TRBV28 TGTGCCAGCAGGCCGCACGGGACAGGGGACGAGCAGTACTTC CASRPHGTGDEQYF
many TRBD2 TRBJ2-3 TRBV27 TGTGCCAGCAGTACGCCTAGCGGGGCCTCGGGGAATACGCAGTATTTT CASSTPSGASGNTQYF
many TRBD2 TRBJ2-3 TRBV5-6 TGTGCCAGCAGCTTGGATCTGCGGGGGGATATAGATACGCAGTATTTT CASSLDLRGDIDTQYF
. TRBD2 TRBJ2-2 TRBV14 TGTGCCAGCAGCCAAGTCGCTAGCGGGGGGGAGCTGTTTTTT CASSQVASGGELFF
. TRBD2 TRBJ2-7 TRBV2 TGTGCCAGCAGGACCGAACAGACTAGCGGGTCCTACGAGCAGTACTTC CASRTEQTSGSYEQYF
many . TRBJ1-2 TRBV5-1 TGCGCCAGCAGCTATACCGGGACAAGCTATGGCTACACCTTC CASSYTGTSYGYTF
many . TRBJ1-2 TRBV12-3/TRBV12-4 TGTGCCAGCAGTTTAGATTGGGGTGACGGCTACACCTTC CASSLDWGDGYTF
many . TRBJ1-5 TRBV30 TGTGCCTGGAGCCAGTACCGGGGTCCAGCTATCGGGAGCAATCAGCCCCAGCATTTT CAWSQYRGPAIGSNQPQHF
many . TRBJ2-2 TRBV6-2/TRBV6-3 TGTGCCAGCAGTTATGCGGGCCGGGGAAACACCGGGGAGCTGTTTTTT CASSYAGRGNTGELFF